This T cell receptor (beta chain) was observed in a study of graft-versus-host responses after intestinal transplantation. TCRdb keeps only in-frame clones here, not all; method: immunoSEQ multiplex PCR. The sample has 96,000 or so clones, around nine tenths seen once. This clone was observed a few times. Its antigen remains unidentified. V dropped 6 bases and J dropped 4 bases, with 10 bases sitting between them. The germline V gene encodes CDR1 MNHNY and CDR2 SVGAGI (reference sequence). The CDR3 spans 12 residues. The chain joins TRBV6-6 to TRBJ2-7; D is unclear. The sample was unstimulated CD4+ T cells sorted from spleen or lymph node cells, taken before intestinal transplant. This TCR was sampled from a human donor who received an intestinal transplant. The CDR3 DNA reads as TGTGCCAGCAGCCCGGGTCTTTACGAGCAGTACTTC. Translation: CASSPGLYEQYF.